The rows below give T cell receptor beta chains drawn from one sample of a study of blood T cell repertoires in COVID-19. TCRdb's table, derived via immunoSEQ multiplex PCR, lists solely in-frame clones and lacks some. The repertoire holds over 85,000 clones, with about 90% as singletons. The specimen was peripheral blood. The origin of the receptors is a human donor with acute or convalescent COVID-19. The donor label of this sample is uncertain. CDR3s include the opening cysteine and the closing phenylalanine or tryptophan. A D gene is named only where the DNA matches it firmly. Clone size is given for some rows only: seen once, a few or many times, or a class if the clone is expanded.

cdr3_nt: TGTGCCAGCAGTTACTTGCAGGGGACGTTTTGGAGCAATCAGCCCCAGCATTTT; cdr3_aa: CASSYLQGTFWSNQPQHF; d_call: NA; v_call: TRBV6-2/TRBV6-3; clone_size: few; j_call: TRBJ1-5
cdr3_nt: TGTGCCAGTAGGGGATCCAGGTTGGGGCTACTATTGGATTCACCCCTCCACTTT; cdr3_aa: CASRGSRLGLLLDSPLHF; d_call: NA; v_call: TRBV19; clone_size: NA; j_call: TRBJ1-6
cdr3_nt: TGTGCCAGCAGCTTAGCGATCAGGGAACGGCTGAGCGGCTACACCTTC; cdr3_aa: CASSLAIRERLSGYTF; d_call: NA; v_call: TRBV7-8; clone_size: NA; j_call: TRBJ1-2
cdr3_nt: TGTGCCAGCAGTTACTCGTCCGGGACAGGGATGAACGAGCAGTACTTC; cdr3_aa: CASSYSSGTGMNEQYF; d_call: TRBD1; v_call: TRBV6-6; clone_size: NA; j_call: TRBJ2-7
cdr3_nt: TGTGCCAGCAGCTTAGTTCCGAGAGGGGGAACCGGGGAGCTGTTTTTT; cdr3_aa: CASSLVPRGGTGELFF; d_call: NA; v_call: TRBV11-2; clone_size: NA; j_call: TRBJ2-2
cdr3_nt: TGTGCCAGCACTATTACAGGGACGGGCTATGGCTACACCTTC; cdr3_aa: CASTITGTGYGYTF; d_call: NA; v_call: TRBV2; clone_size: NA; j_call: TRBJ1-2
cdr3_nt: TGTGCCAGCAGCGTAGTACTAGCGGGTGAGCAGTACTTC; cdr3_aa: CASSVVLAGEQYF; d_call: TRBD2; v_call: TRBV9; clone_size: NA; j_call: TRBJ2-7
cdr3_nt: TGCGCCAGCAGCCAAGTTCCCAGGGCGTCGAGTCTGTTTTTT; cdr3_aa: CASSQVPRASSLFF; d_call: NA; v_call: TRBV4-3; clone_size: NA; j_call: TRBJ1-4
cdr3_nt: TGTGCCAGCAGTTACACTCATCAGACAGGCACAGATACGCAGTATTTT; cdr3_aa: CASSYTHQTGTDTQYF; d_call: NA; v_call: TRBV6-9; clone_size: once; j_call: TRBJ2-3
cdr3_nt: TGTGCCAGCTCAAGCTCCAGCGGGGGGGGCACAGATACGCAGTATTTT; cdr3_aa: CASSSSSGGGTDTQYF; d_call: TRBD2; v_call: TRBV18; clone_size: few; j_call: TRBJ2-3
cdr3_nt: TGTGCCAGCAGGGCTGCTAGCGGGGGCTCCTACAATGAGCAGTTCTTC; cdr3_aa: CASRAASGGSYNEQFF; d_call: TRBD2; v_call: TRBV28; clone_size: NA; j_call: TRBJ2-1
cdr3_nt: TGCGCCAGCACTCGGACTAGCGGGGGTCATACCTACGAGCAGTACTTC; cdr3_aa: CASTRTSGGHTYEQYF; d_call: TRBD2; v_call: TRBV10-1; clone_size: NA; j_call: TRBJ2-7
cdr3_nt: TGTGCCAGCAGTGAAGGTGTTGGAGCCCAGCCCCAGCATTTT; cdr3_aa: CASSEGVGAQPQHF; d_call: NA; v_call: TRBV6-4; clone_size: NA; j_call: TRBJ1-5
cdr3_nt: TGTGCCACCAGTGATCAAGCAGGGGTAGATACGCAGTATTTT; cdr3_aa: CATSDQAGVDTQYF; d_call: NA; v_call: TRBV24-1; clone_size: NA; j_call: TRBJ2-3
cdr3_nt: TGTGCCAGCTCAAAACTGGGACAGGGCTACACTGAAGCTTTCTTT; cdr3_aa: CASSKLGQGYTEAFF; d_call: TRBD1; v_call: TRBV18; clone_size: NA; j_call: TRBJ1-1
cdr3_nt: TGTGCCAGCAAGGTCCAGGGGAGCTCCTACGAGCAGTACTTC; cdr3_aa: CASKVQGSSYEQYF; d_call: NA; v_call: TRBV2; clone_size: NA; j_call: TRBJ2-7
cdr3_nt: TGTGCCTGGAGTGTACGACCGGGTGGTTCACCCCTCCACTTT; cdr3_aa: CAWSVRPGGSPLHF; d_call: NA; v_call: TRBV30; clone_size: NA; j_call: TRBJ1-6
cdr3_nt: TGTGCCTGGAGCCGGACAGGGCTAAACTATGGCTACACCTTC; cdr3_aa: CAWSRTGLNYGYTF; d_call: TRBD1; v_call: TRBV30; clone_size: NA; j_call: TRBJ1-2